This is a list of T cell receptor beta chains from one sample in a study of T cell changes during pregnancy in multiple sclerosis. TCRdb's table, derived via immunoSEQ multiplex PCR, lists solely in-frame clones and lacks some. The table includes approximately 70,000 clones, around nine tenths detected once. Sample: peripheral blood, taken in the third trimester of pregnancy. Source of these receptors: a female donor with multiple sclerosis, enrolled in a pregnancy study. CDR3s include the opening cysteine and the closing phenylalanine or tryptophan. Size is stated for part of the rows, as once, few or many counts, or as a class when the clone is expanded.

J gene: TRBJ2-7; V gene: TRBV10-2; clone size: -; CDR3 protein: CASSGIAGGRLDSYEQYF
J gene: TRBJ2-1; V gene: TRBV19; clone size: once; CDR3 protein: CASSPLYYSRSYNEQFF
J gene: TRBJ2-1; V gene: TRBV2; clone size: -; CDR3 protein: CASTGQASYNEQFF
J gene: TRBJ2-7; V gene: TRBV5-1; clone size: -; CDR3 protein: CASSLGELAGGREQYF
J gene: TRBJ2-1; V gene: TRBV9; clone size: -; CDR3 protein: CASSVTPGTKHNSSYNEQFF
J gene: TRBJ1-5; V gene: TRBV5-1; clone size: -; CDR3 protein: CASSDGQGHQPQHF
J gene: TRBJ2-2; V gene: TRBV5-1; clone size: -; CDR3 protein: CASSLTSGRVGTGELFF
J gene: TRBJ1-4; V gene: TRBV6-6; clone size: -; CDR3 protein: CASGQGWEKLFF
J gene: TRBJ2-2; V gene: TRBV5-6; clone size: -; CDR3 protein: CASSLGAGAITGELFF
J gene: TRBJ2-7; V gene: TRBV12-5; clone size: -; CDR3 protein: CASGREKSYEQYF
J gene: TRBJ2-1; V gene: TRBV7-3; clone size: -; CDR3 protein: CASSSSGREYNEQFF
J gene: TRBJ2-3; V gene: TRBV2; clone size: -; CDR3 protein: CASSESGDTQYF
J gene: TRBJ1-1; V gene: TRBV6-6; clone size: few; CDR3 protein: CASTNQRQQLEAFF
J gene: TRBJ2-3; V gene: TRBV4-2; clone size: -; CDR3 protein: CASSQAMRDTQYF
J gene: TRBJ2-3; V gene: TRBV7-9; clone size: -; CDR3 protein: CASRRTGTDTQYF
J gene: TRBJ1-4; V gene: TRBV7-9; clone size: -; CDR3 protein: CASSFRTGGGEKLFF
J gene: TRBJ2-1; V gene: TRBV6-5; clone size: -; CDR3 protein: CASSLSGESYNEQFF
J gene: TRBJ1-2; V gene: TRBV2; clone size: -; CDR3 protein: CASTKEENYGYTF